This TCR beta chain was sequenced during a study of OX40 agonist ivuxolimab in advanced cancers. Background on the study: Two cutaneous melanoma patients and one hepatocellular carcinoma patient, three in all, had partial responses.

Repertoires were generated with immunoSEQ multiplex PCR, while TCRdb's copy carries only in-frame clones and drops some. The table has around 18,000 clones, around 70% seen once. The CDR3 consists of 16 residues. The V gene lost 3 bases and the J gene lost 2 bases, with 15 bases spanning the gap. Germline CDR1 reads SGDLS; CDR2 reads YYNGEE. The gene calls are TRBV9 and TRBJ2-1; perhaps TRBD2 as D (6 bases). Material: CD4+ or CD8+ T cells sorted from blood, obtained in a trial of the OX40 agonist ivuxolimab. The clonotype comes from an adult with an advanced solid tumor such as melanoma, head and neck, liver or kidney cancer. This chain's CDR3 is CASSGWLASTYNEQFF. CDR3 sequence (DNA): TGTGCCAGCAGCGGGTGGCTAGCGAGTACCTACAATGAGCAGTTCTTC. Supplemented by reference TRBV9 and TRBJ2-1, the full variable domain reads DSGVTQTPKHLITATGQRVTLRCSPRSGDLSVYWYQQSLDQGLQFLIQYYNGEERAKGNILERFSAQQFPDLHSELNLSSLELGDSALYFCASSGWLASTYNEQFFGPGTRLTVL.